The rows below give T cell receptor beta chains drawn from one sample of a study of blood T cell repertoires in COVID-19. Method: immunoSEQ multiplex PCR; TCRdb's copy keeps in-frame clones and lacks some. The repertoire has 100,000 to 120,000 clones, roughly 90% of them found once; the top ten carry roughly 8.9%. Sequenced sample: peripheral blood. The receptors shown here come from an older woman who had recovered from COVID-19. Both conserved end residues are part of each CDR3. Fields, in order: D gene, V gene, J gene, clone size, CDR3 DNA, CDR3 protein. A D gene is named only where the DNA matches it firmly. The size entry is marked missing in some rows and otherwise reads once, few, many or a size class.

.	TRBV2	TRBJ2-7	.	TGTGCCAGCAGTGATGGAGGTGGGCAGTACTTC	CASSDGGGQYF
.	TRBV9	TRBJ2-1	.	TGTGCCAGCAGCGTAGCCAGTTACAATGAGCAGTTCTTC	CASSVASYNEQFF
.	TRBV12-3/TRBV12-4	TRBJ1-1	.	TGTGCCAGCAGGGCTACAGAATACACTGAAGCTTTCTTT	CASRATEYTEAFF
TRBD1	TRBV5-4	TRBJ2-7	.	TGTGCCAGCAGCTTGAGGACAGGCGCCTACGAGCAGTACTTC	CASSLRTGAYEQYF
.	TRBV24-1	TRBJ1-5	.	TGTGCCACCAGTCAGAGCAATCAGCCCCAGCATTTT	CATSQSNQPQHF
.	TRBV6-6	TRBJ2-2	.	TGTGCCAGCAGTTACCATCTAGATCCGAACACCGGGGAGCTGTTTTTT	CASSYHLDPNTGELFF
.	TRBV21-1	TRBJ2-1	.	TGTGCCAGCGATGTGGGGAGCACCTACCTCCATGAGCAGTTCTTC	CASDVGSTYLHEQFF
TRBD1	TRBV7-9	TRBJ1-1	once	TGTGCCAGCAGCTTCGGGGACAGGGGTAAGGGCACTGAAGCTTTCTTT	CASSFGDRGKGTEAFF
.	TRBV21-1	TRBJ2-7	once	TGTGCCAGCAGCGCGTTACTAGCGGGGGGCAACGAGCAGTACTTC	CASSALLAGGNEQYF
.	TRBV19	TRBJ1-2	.	TGTGCCAGTAGCCCAGGGCAGGGAAAGCGCTACACCTTC	CASSPGQGKRYTF
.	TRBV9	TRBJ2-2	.	TGTGCCAGCAGCGTAATGGCAGAGAACACCGGGGAGCTGTTTTTT	CASSVMAENTGELFF
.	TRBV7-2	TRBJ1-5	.	TGTGCCAGCAGCCCTCACGTGGGCCAGCCCCAGCATTTT	CASSPHVGQPQHF
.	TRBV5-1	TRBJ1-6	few	TGCGCCAGCAGCTTGGCCCAGGGAGGTTCACCCCTCCACTTT	CASSLAQGGSPLHF
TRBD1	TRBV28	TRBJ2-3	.	TGTGCCAGCAGTGCACGGCCGGGACAGGGCAACACAGATACGCAGTATTTT	CASSARPGQGNTDTQYF
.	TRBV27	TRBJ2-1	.	TGTGCCAGCAGTACGAGCCGCGGCAGGGACTACAATGAGCAGTTCTTC	CASSTSRGRDYNEQFF
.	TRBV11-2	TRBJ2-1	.	TGTGCCAGCAGCTCTAGCGTCTACAATGAGCAGTTCTTC	CASSSSVYNEQFF
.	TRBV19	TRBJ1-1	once	TGTGCCACCTGGAGGAACACTGAAGCTTTCTTT	CATWRNTEAFF
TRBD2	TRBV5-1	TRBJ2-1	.	TGCGCCAGCAGCTTGGACGTGGCGGGGGGGCGCAATGAGCAGTTCTTC	CASSLDVAGGRNEQFF
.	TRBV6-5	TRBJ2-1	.	TGTGCCAGCAGGCATTGGACGGTCCCGGGGGATGAGCAGTTCTTC	CASRHWTVPGDEQFF
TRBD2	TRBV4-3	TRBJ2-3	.	TGCGCCAGCAGCCAAGGTATGGGACTAGCGGGATCATCGCAGTATTTT	CASSQGMGLAGSSQYF
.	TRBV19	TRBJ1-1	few	TGTGCCAGTAGTCCCCATATCCGGACTGAAGCTTTCTTT	CASSPHIRTEAFF
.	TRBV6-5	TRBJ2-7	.	TGTGCCAGCAGCCGCGGGACAGCAATCTCCTACGAGCAGTACTTC	CASSRGTAISYEQYF
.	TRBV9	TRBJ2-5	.	TGTGCCAGCAGCGCTTACCCTAGCGCGGGAGAGACCCAGTACTTC	CASSAYPSAGETQYF
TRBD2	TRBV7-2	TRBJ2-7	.	TGTGCCAGCAGCCCCCGGACTAGCGGGAGGGGATCCTACGAGCAGTACTTC	CASSPRTSGRGSYEQYF
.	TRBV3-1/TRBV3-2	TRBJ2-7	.	TGTGCCAGCAGCCAAAACAGCTACGAGCAGTACTTC	CASSQNSYEQYF
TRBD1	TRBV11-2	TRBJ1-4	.	TGTGCCAGCGGAGGGGGACCCGGGACAGTAAATGAAAAACTGTTTTTT	CASGGGPGTVNEKLFF
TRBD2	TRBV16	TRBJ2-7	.	TGTGCCAGCAGCCAATCAGCCCTAGCGGGCTCCTACGAGCAGTACTTC	CASSQSALAGSYEQYF
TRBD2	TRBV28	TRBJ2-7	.	TGTGCCAGCAGTTTGTTAGCGGGAGGCTCTAGGGGCGAGCAGTACTTC	CASSLLAGGSRGEQYF
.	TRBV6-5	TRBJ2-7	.	TGTGCCAGCAGACCGGGACTGCCCTACGAGCAGTACTTC	CASRPGLPYEQYF
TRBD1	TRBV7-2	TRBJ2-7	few	TGTGCCAGCAGCGATGCCGGGACAGACTCCTACGAGCAGTACTTC	CASSDAGTDSYEQYF
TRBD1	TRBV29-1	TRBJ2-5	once	TGCAGCGTTGAGCGGGACAGGCGCTCAGACGTGACCCAGTACTTC	CSVERDRRSDVTQYF
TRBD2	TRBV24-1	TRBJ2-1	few	TGTGCCACCAGTGATCACCGGGGGGGCTCCTACAATGAGCAGTTCTTC	CATSDHRGGSYNEQFF
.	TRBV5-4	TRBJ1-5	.	TGTGCCAGCAGCTTACAGGGATTAGAACAGCCCCAGCATTTT	CASSLQGLEQPQHF
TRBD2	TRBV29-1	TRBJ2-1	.	TGCAGCGGGGAGCGGGAGAAGTTGCCCAATGAGCAGTTCTTC	CSGEREKLPNEQFF
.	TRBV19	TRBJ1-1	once	TGTGCCAGTAGTGTTATTCTGAACACTGAAGCTTTCTTT	CASSVILNTEAFF
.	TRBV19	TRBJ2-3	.	TGTGCCAGTAGTATAGGGGGGCGGTACACAGATACGCAGTATTTT	CASSIGGRYTDTQYF
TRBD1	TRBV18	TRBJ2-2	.	TGTGCCAGCTCATCGGACAGGCTCACCGGGGAGCTGTTTTTT	CASSSDRLTGELFF
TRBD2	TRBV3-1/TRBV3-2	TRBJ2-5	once	TGTGCCGCCGGGGGGGACTACCAAGAGACCCAGTACTTC	CAAGGDYQETQYF
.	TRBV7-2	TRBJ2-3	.	TGTGCCAGCAGCTTATTAGCGGACCCTAGCACAGATACGCAGTATTTT	CASSLLADPSTDTQYF
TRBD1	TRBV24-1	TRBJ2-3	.	TGTGCCACCAGTGATTGGGGGACAGAGGTCACAGATACGCAGTATTTT	CATSDWGTEVTDTQYF
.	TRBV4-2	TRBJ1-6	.	TGTGCCAGCAGCCAAGAGAAGGGGGGGGGCTCACCCCTCCACTTT	CASSQEKGGGSPLHF
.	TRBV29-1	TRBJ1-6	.	TGCAGCGTTGCCCTCCAGTCGGGGTCACCCCTCCACTTT	CSVALQSGSPLHF
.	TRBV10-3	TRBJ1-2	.	TGTGCCATCAGTACAGGGTTGGATGGCTACACCTTC	CAISTGLDGYTF
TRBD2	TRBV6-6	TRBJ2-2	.	TGTGCCAGCAGCCGAACTAGCGGGAGGCCCTACACCGGGGAGCTGTTTTTT	CASSRTSGRPYTGELFF
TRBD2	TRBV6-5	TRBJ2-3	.	TGTGCCAGCGGCGGCGGGGGGGTTAGGACAGATACGCAGTATTTT	CASGGGGVRTDTQYF
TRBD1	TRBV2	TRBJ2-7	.	TGTGCCAGCAGTGGCCGGACAGGGGTTTATTACGAGCAGTACTTC	CASSGRTGVYYEQYF
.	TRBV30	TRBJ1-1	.	TGTGCCTGGAGCGGGGGAACAGGTATGAACACTGAAGCTTTCTTT	CAWSGGTGMNTEAFF
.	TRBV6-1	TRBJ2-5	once	TGTGCCAGCAGTTATGGGTTAGCGGCCCAGACCCAGTACTTC	CASSYGLAAQTQYF
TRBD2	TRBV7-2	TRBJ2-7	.	TGTGCCAGCAGCTTAAACGCGGGGGGCGGGCAGTACTTC	CASSLNAGGGQYF
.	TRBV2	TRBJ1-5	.	TGTGCCAGCAAAGGACAGATCAATCAGCCCCAGCATTTT	CASKGQINQPQHF
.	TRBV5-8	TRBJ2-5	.	TGTGCCAGCAGCCCCTTGACAGGGCCGGGGGGGGCCCAGTACTTC	CASSPLTGPGGAQYF
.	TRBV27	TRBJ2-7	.	TGTGCCAGCAGCTCGGGACTCGACCCCTACGAGCAGTACTTC	CASSSGLDPYEQYF
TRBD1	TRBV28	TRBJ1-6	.	TGTGCCAGCAGACAGGGGGTCAGGGATTCACCCCTCCACTTT	CASRQGVRDSPLHF
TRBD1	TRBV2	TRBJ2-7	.	TGTGCCAGCACGGACAGGAGCTCCTACGAGCAGTACTTC	CASTDRSSYEQYF